A single sample is the source of the 17 T cell receptor beta chains below, sequenced in a study of CD8 T cells in ankylosing spondylitis. TCRdb reprocessed the 5' RACE reads via MiXCR and lists one record per CDR3 protein. Here the sample spans about 360,000 distinct CDR3 sequences, roughly 22% being singletons. The source material was blood, either unsorted or a sorted T cell fraction (not recorded which). Receptors were obtained from a male donor with ankylosing spondylitis or in good health (not recorded which).

J is TRBJ2-5 and V is TRBV7-9; 8 bases agree with TRBD1. CDR3 size: 17 residues. The trim removed 5 bases at V and 1 base at J, leaving 12 bases unmatched. Germline-derived CDR1 and CDR2 are SEHNR and FQNEAQ (reference sequence). CDR3 region: CASSRFVGTGIQETQYF. In DNA form, the CDR3 reads TGTGCCAGCAGCAGGTTCGTCGGGACAGGTATCCAAGAGACCCAGTACTTC.

This clonotype appeared a few times. J is TRBJ2-5 and V is TRBV20-1; TRBD1 agrees at 9 bases. CDR3 length equals 15 residues. Germline lookup yields CDR1 DFQATT and CDR2 SNEGSKA (reference sequence). After removal of 3 bases from V and 4 bases from J, the junction contained 9 bases not matched to a gene. The CDR3 here is CSASSPGTGTETQYF. CDR3 in DNA: TGCAGTGCTAGCTCACCCGGGACAGGGACAGAGACCCAGTACTTC.

The rearrangement links TRBV12-3 or TRBV12-4 to TRBJ2-7, with 7 bases identical to TRBD1. The V and J ends lost 6 bases and 3 bases, in that order; junction bases with no gene match: 11. This CDR3 spans 15 amino acids. CDR3 amino acids: CASRLTPGQHYEQYF. The CDR3 bases are TGTGCCAGCAGACTCACACCGGGACAGCACTACGAGCAGTACTTC.

This chain links TRBV6-1 with TRBJ1-6, with 8 bases fitting TRBD1. V lost 3 bases, J lost 9 bases, and 4 bases stayed unmatched. CDR1 and CDR2 (germline): MNHNS, SASEGT. The CDR3 is 14 residues long. The CDR3: CASSDPDRASPLHF. CDR3 DNA sequence: TGTGCCAGCAGTGACCCGGACAGGGCTTCACCCCTCCACTTT.

The sample holds many counts of this clonotype. This chain connects TRBV12-3 or TRBV12-4 to TRBJ2-1; D gene uncertain. Between the trimmed V and J ends, which lost 5 bases and 7 bases, there was a span of 6 bases. The CDR3 runs 11 residues. Here the CDR3 reads CASSVLNEQFF. The DNA for the CDR3 is TGTGCCAGCAGTGTTCTTAATGAGCAGTTCTTC.

The chain is built from TRBV3-1 and TRBJ1-5, with TRBD1 identical over 9 bases. CDR3 length: 15 amino acids. Trimming at V came to 3 bases and at J to 11 bases, leaving 11 bases not matched to a gene. Germline loops: CDR1 LGHDT, CDR2 YNNKEL (reference sequence). CDR3 sequence reads: CASSQGGTGRSSQHF. CDR3 nucleotides: TGTGCCAGCAGCCAGGGGGGGACAGGGCGTAGTTCCCAGCATTTT.

This rearrangement joins TRBV28 to TRBJ1-1, with 7 positions matching TRBD1. With 5 bases clipped from V and 5 bases from J, the junction kept 8 bases outside the gene matches. This CDR3 comprises 14 residues. Germline CDR1 reads MDHEN; CDR2 reads SYDVKM. The CDR3 spells CASSPRRGLTEAFF. DNA of the CDR3: TGTGCCAGCAGTCCCCGTAGGGGGCTGACTGAAGCTTTCTTT.

The rearrangement joins TRBV6-1 to TRBJ2-7; the D gene could be TRBD1 or TRBD2 (6 bases each). The CDR3 covers 15 residues. V was cut by 3 bases and J by 2 bases, with 14 bases left in between. Looked up from germline, CDR1 is MNHNS and CDR2 is SASEGT. CDR3 DNA sequence: TGTGCCAGCAGTGAGATCGGGGGCTGGGCCTACGAGCAGTACTTC. Protein product: CASSEIGGWAYEQYF.

The chain links TRBV27 to TRBJ2-7; possibly TRBD1 for D (5 bases). Looked up from germline, CDR1 is MNHEY and CDR2 is SMNVEV (reference sequence). The CDR3 contains 18 residues. Trimming left V 2 bases short and J 0 bases short, with 20 bases between. The CDR3 sequence is CASSLTETGAGFSYEQYF. The CDR3 DNA follows: TGTGCCAGCAGTTTAACAGAGACTGGTGCAGGGTTCTCCTACGAGCAGTACTTC.

This clonotype was detected a few times. This rearrangement joins TRBV3-1 to TRBJ2-1, with D tentatively TRBD2 (7 bases). V was trimmed by 1 base and J by 5 bases, leaving 9 bases between them. Germline V gene sequence: CDR1 LGHDT, CDR2 YNNKEL (reference sequence). This CDR3 is 14 amino acids long. This CDR3 reads CASSQGGGDNEQFF. The CDR3 DNA reads as TGTGCCAGCAGCCAAGGAGGGGGGGACAATGAGCAGTTCTTC.

The chain uses TRBV13 and TRBJ1-1; D gene unclear. The V end was cut by 3 bases, the J end by 0 bases, with 5 bases between. This CDR3 comprises 13 residues. Germline V lookup: CDR1 PRHDT, CDR2 FYEKMQ (reference sequence). The CDR3 region is CASSFAVNTEAFF. The CDR3 DNA follows: TGTGCCAGCAGCTTTGCGGTGAACACTGAAGCTTTCTTT.

The gene calls are TRBV29-1 and TRBJ2-2; no clear D. The CDR3 spans 13 residues. The V gene's germline CDR1 is SQVTM and CDR2 ANQGSEA. V was pared by 4 bases and J by 3 bases, with 9 bases between. CDR3 sequence: CSVGARYTGELFF. For the CDR3, the DNA is TGCAGCGTTGGGGCCCGCTACACCGGGGAGCTGTTTTTT.

This rearrangement joins TRBV2 to TRBJ2-3; D call uncertain. The V end was cut by 8 bases, the J end by 3 bases, with 12 bases between. The germline V gene encodes CDR1 SNHLY and CDR2 FYNNEI. The CDR3 is made up of 13 amino acids. The CDR3 DNA reads as TGTGCCAGCCCCGAGTGGTCTACAGATACGCAGTATTTT. This encodes CASPEWSTDTQYF.

The V gene is TRBV14, the J gene TRBJ2-7, with D maybe TRBD1 (6 bases). The CDR3 runs 13 residues. Germline V gene lookup returns CDR1 SGHDN and CDR2 FVKESK. V gave up 1 base and J gave up 6 bases, with 10 bases separating them. The CDR3 spells CASSQAARGEQYF. CDR3 in DNA: TGTGCCAGCAGCCAAGCCGCCAGGGGCGAGCAGTACTTC.

This chain connects TRBV12-3 or TRBV12-4 to TRBJ2-7; D might be TRBD1 or TRBD2, each matching 5 bases. Trimming stripped 3 bases from V and 5 bases from J, with 14 bases between. The CDR3 totals 14 residues. CDR3 protein: CASSLGVLLNEQYF. The DNA for the CDR3 is TGTGCCAGCAGTTTGGGGGTGCTCCTGAACGAGCAGTACTTC.

The rearrangement uses TRBV29-1 and TRBJ2-7; D perhaps matches TRBD2 (6 bases). CDR3 length: 12 residues. V was pared by 4 bases and J by 4 bases, with 11 bases between. Germline V gene sequence: CDR1 SQVTM, CDR2 ANQGSEA. CDR3 bases: TGCAGCGTTGTGGAGGGAGGATACGAGCAGTACTTC. This sequence encodes CSVVEGGYEQYF.

The gene calls are TRBV5-1 and TRBJ2-1, with no clear D. CDR1 SGHRS and CDR2 YFSETQ come from the germline V gene. The CDR3 consists of 16 residues. The V and J ends lost 7 bases and 1 base respectively, with 18 bases between them. The CDR3 loop is CASFFSALGSYNEQFF. DNA for the CDR3: TGCGCCAGCTTTTTTTCCGCCTTGGGTTCCTACAATGAGCAGTTCTTC.